This T cell receptor (beta chain) originates from a study of cytomegalovirus exposure and HLA in healthy donors. PCR was performed using 60 Vbeta and 13 Jbeta primers. Sequencing was performed with immunoSEQ multiplex PCR; in TCRdb, only in-frame clones are kept and a portion is missing. Found here are over 120,000 clones, roughly 82% of them singletons; the top ten hold more than 6.5%. Study-level results: Most TCR sequences were rare, but some public TCRs occurred in many donors.

About this clone itself: Its matching antigen is unknown.

The origin of this receptor is a man aged 25-45 years in good health and CMV-seronegative. Material for sequencing was PBMCs.

CDR3 coding DNA: TGTGCCAGCAGTCCTACTAGCGGGAGGAGCTCCTACGAGCAGTACTTC. Translation gives CASSPTSGRSSYEQYF. This chain uses TRBV11-2 with TRBJ2-7; TRBD2 aligns across 12 bases. The CDR3 extends over 16 amino acids. V lost 6 bases, J lost 0 bases, and 6 bases stayed unmatched. Germline CDR1 and CDR2: SGHAT and FQNNGV.